This T cell receptor beta chain was observed in a study of T-cell memory formation after mild COVID-19. Study outcomes and limitations: CD4+ contracting clones were mainly CM and EM; CD8+ ones, EMRA. Whereas later expanders leaned CD4+, clones contracting day 15 to 85 showed a balanced CD4/CD8 makeup. The study detected some responding clones in pre-infection memory, suggesting cross-reactive memory joined.

Employing constant-segment primers, 5'RACE generated TCR alpha and TCR beta cDNA libraries bearing sample barcodes and UMIs. TCRdb passed the 5' RACE reads through MiXCR, listing each CDR3 protein once. Of 350,000 to 450,000 distinct CDR3 sequences in the sample, about 20% are singletons; the top ten hold roughly 8.4%. There are many counts of this clonotype. Its matching antigen is unknown. The CDR3 is 17 residues long. J was trimmed by 8 bases and V by 0 bases; bases with no gene match: 12. Germline V gene sequence: CDR1 LNHNV, CDR2 YYDKDF (reference sequence). The receptor's source is an adult woman who had mild COVID-19 (a few samples of this study predate the infection). Cell type and time point are not known. The specimen sequenced was PBMCs or a T cell subset sorted from them (not recorded which). The chain couples TRBV15 to TRBJ2-1, with 8 bases fitting TRBD2. CDR3 sequence (DNA): TGTGCCACCAGCAGAGACCCCACAGCGGGAGCGGTTTATGAGCAGTTCTTC. Its translation is CATSRDPTAGAVYEQFF.